This T cell receptor beta chain was documented in a study of blood T cell repertoires in COVID-19. Study details: Both acute and convalescent COVID-19 samples were obtained from the United States, Italy and Spain.

This clone has more than one count but fewer than ten. Losses at the gene ends were 3 bases for V and 7 bases for J; bases not matched to a gene: 11. The CDR3 consists of 16 residues. CDR1 and CDR2 (germline): SGDLS, YYNGEE. The repertoire was sequenced with immunoSEQ multiplex PCR; TCRdb's copy has only in-frame clones and lacks some. Altogether roughly 61,000 clones are present, about 91% being singletons, with the ten largest covering about 2.1%. The source material was peripheral blood. The clonotype was recovered from a man aged 60 to 69 with acute or convalescent COVID-19. V and J are TRBV9 and TRBJ1-5; 9 nucleotides line up with TRBD1. The chain's CDR3 is CASSAPTGTGNQPQHF. In DNA, the CDR3 is TGTGCCAGCAGCGCCCCCACCGGGACAGGGAACCAGCCCCAGCATTTT.